This T cell receptor beta chain came from a study of blood T cells in healthy people across ages. This clonotype was counted only a few times. Antigen: not known. General study points: Strongly correlated with naive T cell percentage was TCR beta diversity.

The CDR3 has 15 amino acids. V lost 2 bases to trimming and J lost 5 bases, with 15 bases between them. CDR1 and CDR2 (germline): ENHRY, SYGVKD. The use of a sample-barcoded 5' primer and a J-beta primer mix characterized a second PCR of about 6 to 11 cycles. TCRdb re-called the 5' RACE reads through MiXCR, storing one row per CDR3 protein. This sample yields more than 500,000 distinct CDR3 sequences, of which about 29% are seen a single time; approximately 3.3% belongs to the top ten. These sequences were also reported in another study, on T cells of mothers and their children. This second study says: Related and unrelated pairs show similar thymic shaping of TCR recombination output. The authors detected no persistent microchimeric T cell clones.

The gene calls are TRBV10-3 and TRBJ1-1; D remains unclear. The TCR originated in a boy younger than 10 in good health. Sequenced material: blood. DNA of the CDR3: TGTGCCATCAGTGAGGCCACCCGGAGAGGGACTGAAGCTTTCTTT. Residues: CAISEATRRGTEAFF.